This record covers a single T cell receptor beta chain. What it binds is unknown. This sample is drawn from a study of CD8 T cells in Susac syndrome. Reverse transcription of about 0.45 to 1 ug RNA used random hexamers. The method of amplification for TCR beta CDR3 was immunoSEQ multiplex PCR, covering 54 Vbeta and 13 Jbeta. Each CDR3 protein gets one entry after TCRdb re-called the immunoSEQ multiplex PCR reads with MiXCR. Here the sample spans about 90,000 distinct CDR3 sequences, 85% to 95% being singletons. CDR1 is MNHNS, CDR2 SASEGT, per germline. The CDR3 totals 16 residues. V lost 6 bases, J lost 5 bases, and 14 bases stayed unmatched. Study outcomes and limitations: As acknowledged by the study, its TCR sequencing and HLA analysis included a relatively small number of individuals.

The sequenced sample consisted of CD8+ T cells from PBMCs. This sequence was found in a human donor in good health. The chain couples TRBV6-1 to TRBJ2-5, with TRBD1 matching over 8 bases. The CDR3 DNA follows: TGTGCCAGCAGCCCAAGACAGGGGTGGCCAAGGGAGACCCAGTACTTC. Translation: CASSPRQGWPRETQYF.